One and the same sample provided the 15 T cell receptor beta chains below, sequenced in a study of blood T cell repertoires in COVID-19. Data came from immunoSEQ multiplex PCR; TCRdb stores just in-frame clones and leaves some out. The profile shows a few hundred thousand clones, around 83% of them singletons. Input material: peripheral blood. The receptors here all came from a man aged 50 to 60 with active or convalescent COVID-19.

This sequence joins TRBV6-5 and TRBJ2-3; TRBD2 is a possible D gene (6 bases). The CDR3 is 16 amino acids. Trimming took off 2 bases at V and 1 base at J, with 13 bases between the two ends. Germline values: CDR1 MNHEY, CDR2 SVGAGI. CDR3 in DNA: TGTGCCAGCAGTTACGGGCGGGGTCGGGGCACAGATACGCAGTATTTT. Its protein product is CASSYGRGRGTDTQYF.

The chain has TRBV1 and TRBJ2-2; the DNA was not used to check the table's D call, TRBD1. TRBV1 is tagged as a pseudogene. The CDR3 runs 13 residues. In DNA form, the CDR3 reads TGCACCAGCGCGGACAGGAACACCGGGGAGCTGTTTTTT. This sequence encodes CTSADRNTGELFF.

The chain uses TRBV7-2 and TRBJ2-5, with 8 bases that match TRBD2. Germline V gives CDR1 SGHTA, CDR2 FQGNSA. The CDR3 is 15 residues long. V lost 0 bases to trimming and J lost 7 bases; unmatched junction nucleotides: 7. The CDR3 loop is CASSLASGAWGTQYF. Written as DNA, the CDR3 is TGTGCCAGCAGCTTAGCTAGCGGGGCTTGGGGGACCCAGTACTTC.

V is TRBV5-4 and J is TRBJ2-5; 13 nucleotides align to TRBD2. The CDR3 has 17 residues. Trimming removed 0 bases from V and 5 bases from J; junction bases left unmatched: 7. The V gene's germline CDR1 is SGHNT and CDR2 YYREEE (reference sequence). The CDR3 reads CASSLGGTSGMRETQYF. CDR3 bases: TGTGCCAGCAGCTTGGGGGGGACTAGCGGGATGCGGGAGACCCAGTACTTC.

The V and J genes are TRBV11-3 and TRBJ2-7; the D gene is possibly TRBD2 (5 bases). The CDR3 sequence is 14 residues long. Per germline, CDR1 SGHNT and CDR2 YENEEA. The V and J ends lost 4 bases and 3 bases respectively, with 13 bases between them. The CDR3 loop reads CASSCRSGIYEQYF. The DNA for the CDR3 is TGTGCCAGCAGCTGCAGGTCCGGGATCTACGAGCAGTACTTC.

This clone showed up many times. This rearrangement joins TRBV5-4 to TRBJ1-1; D is unresolved. The CDR3 loop spans 15 amino acids. CDR1 is SGHNT and CDR2 is YYREEE in the germline V gene (reference sequence). V lost 2 bases and J lost 3, with 14 bases in between. CDR3 in amino acids: CASSLFRGLDTEAFF. DNA for the CDR3: TGTGCCAGCAGCTTATTCAGAGGGTTGGACACTGAAGCTTTCTTT.

This clone was seen only once. J is TRBJ1-5 and V is TRBV23-1; no clear D gene. TRBV23-1 is an open reading frame whose function is uncertain. There are 12 residues in the CDR3. Trimming removed 4 bases from V and 9 bases from J, with 10 bases in between. The CDR3 DNA reads TGCGCCAGCAGTCCGGAGAGGAGGCCCCAGCATTTT. Encoded protein: CASSPERRPQHF.

The V and J genes are TRBV2 and TRBJ1-4; 7 bases map to TRBD1. J gave up 7 bases and V 4 bases, and 6 bases lay outside the gene matches. Per germline, CDR1 SNHLY and CDR2 FYNNEI. The CDR3 is 14 residues long. The DNA for the CDR3 is TGTGCCAGCAGTGGCAACAGGGGTGGTGAAAAACTGTTTTTT. Translating gives CASSGNRGGEKLFF.

This chain connects TRBV3-1 (or the pseudogene TRBV3-2) to TRBJ1-6, with unresolved D. V lost 4 bases and J lost 4, with 8 bases in between. From germline, CDR1 is LGHDT and CDR2 YNNKEL (reference sequence). The CDR3 length is 14 residues. CDR3 amino acids: CASSLTPYNSPLHF. The CDR3, as DNA: TGTGCCAGCAGCCTAACACCGTATAATTCACCCCTCCACTTT.

The CDR3 region is CASSLVGGESYTF. CDR3 coding DNA: TGTGCCAGCAGCCTTGTAGGGGGGGAAAGCTACACCTTC. The chain employs TRBV5-6 and TRBJ1-2; weak D call: TRBD1 (6 bases). There are 13 residues in the CDR3. Germline V gene data show CDR1 as SGHDT and CDR2 as YYEEEE. The V end lost 4 bases, the J end lost 9 bases, and 16 bases lay between the germline ends.

The rearrangement joins TRBV5-6 to TRBJ1-1; D remains ambiguous. CDR3 length: 16 amino acids. Germline V CDR1 and CDR2: SGHDT, YYEEEE. V lost 2 bases, J lost 0 bases, and 14 bases lay in between. This chain's CDR3 is CASSFRTGNMNTEAFF. The CDR3 coding sequence is TGTGCCAGCAGCTTCCGGACGGGGAATATGAACACTGAAGCTTTCTTT.

The chain employs TRBV28 and TRBJ1-2; perhaps TRBD1 as D (5 bases). The CDR3 length is 16 residues. Per germline, CDR1 MDHEN and CDR2 SYDVKM. V was shortened by 5 bases and J by 3 bases, with 19 bases between the two germline ends. CDR3 loop: CASSPFLLGRDYGYTF. CDR3 DNA: TGTGCCAGCAGTCCCTTCTTGTTGGGCAGGGACTATGGCTACACCTTC.

The chain has TRBV28 and TRBJ1-1; 10 bases align to TRBD1. In germline, CDR1 is MDHEN, CDR2 SYDVKM. After removal of 5 bases from V and 3 bases from J, the junction contained 6 bases not matched to a gene. This CDR3 contains 15 residues. CDR3 region: CASSGTGDRYTEAFF. The CDR3 nucleotides are TGTGCCAGCAGTGGGACAGGGGATAGGTACACTGAAGCTTTCTTT.

The CDR3 DNA is TGTGCCATCGGCAAGACAGGGATCGGTGGAAACACCATATATTTT. Its protein is CAIGKTGIGGNTIYF. The V call is TRBV10-3, the J call TRBJ1-3, with 7 bases matching TRBD1. V was pared by 8 bases and J by 3 bases, with 10 bases of the junction left unmatched. CDR3 length equals 15 residues. From germline, CDR1 is ENHRY and CDR2 SYGVKD.

The chain uses TRBV6-2 or TRBV6-3 and TRBJ1-2; 10 bases agree with TRBD1. The CDR3 has 14 residues. The germline gives CDR1 MNHEY, CDR2 SVGEGT. Germline trimming cut 4 bases from V and 2 bases from J; bases unmatched to any gene: 1. In DNA form, the CDR3 reads TGTGCCAGCAGTTCGGACAGGGGGAACTATGGCTACACCTTC. This encodes CASSSDRGNYGYTF.